One and the same sample provided the 13 T cell receptor beta chains below, sequenced in a study of cytomegalovirus exposure and HLA in healthy donors. The PCR used 60 Vbeta and 13 Jbeta primers. The repertoire was sequenced with immunoSEQ multiplex PCR; TCRdb's copy has only in-frame clones and lacks some. Of about 180,000 clones in the sample, roughly 80% were seen once. The material sequenced was PBMCs. All receptors come from a male donor in good health and CMV-seronegative.

The V call is TRBV7-9, the J call TRBJ2-2, with unresolved D. V lost 1 base and J 6 bases, leaving 21 bases between the germline ends. CDR3 length: 18 residues. Germline V CDR1 and CDR2: SEHNR, FQNEAQ (reference sequence). As DNA, the CDR3 is TGTGCCAGCAGCTTAGATCGGATAGATGGAGTGCGCCCCGGGGAGCTGTTTTTT. As protein: CASSLDRIDGVRPGELFF.

About this clone itself: Relative to the germline gene, one junction end is altered; a read error may explain this. The chain employs TRBV19 and TRBJ1-2; TRBD1 matches 9 bases. The CDR3 has 15 residues. Germline V gives CDR1 LNHDA, CDR2 SQIVND (reference sequence). The CDR3 bases are TGTGCCAGTAGCCCCCCGGGACAGGGAAGGAGTGGCTACCCCTTC. This sequence encodes CASSPPGQGRSGYPF. Looking up the rest from reference TRBV19 and TRBJ1-2 gives the full variable domain: DGGITQSPKYLFRKEGQNVTLSCEQNLNHDAMYWYRQDPGQGLRLIYYSQIVNDFQKGDIAEGYSVSREKKESFPLTVTSAQKNPTAFYLCASSPPGQGRSGYPFGSGTRLTVV.

J is TRBJ2-3 and V is TRBV7-2; a weak D match, TRBD1 (5 bases). Trimming shortened V by 3 bases and J by 4 bases, and 11 bases separated the two germline ends. Germline V gene data show CDR1 as SGHTA and CDR2 as FQGNSA. This CDR3 contains 14 residues. Here the CDR3 DNA reads TGTGCCAGCAGCTTGGCCAGGGATTCAGATACGCAGTATTTT. Translated, it gives CASSLARDSDTQYF.

The chain recombines TRBV5-4 with TRBJ2-1; 12 nucleotides agree with TRBD2. V shed 4 bases, J shed 8 bases, and the junction held 4 bases outside the gene matches. The germline V gene has CDR1 SGHNT and CDR2 YYREEE (reference sequence). The CDR3 runs to 14 residues. This CDR3 is CASSKRLAGDEQFF. The CDR3 bases are TGTGCCAGCAGCAAACGACTAGCGGGAGATGAGCAGTTCTTC.

CDR3 protein: CASSPIAGETQYF. CDR3 DNA sequence: TGTGCCAGCAGTCCGATAGCGGGAGAGACCCAGTACTTC. The chain carries TRBV27 and TRBJ2-5; TRBD2 matches at 7 bases. Germline loops: CDR1 MNHEY, CDR2 SMNVEV (reference sequence). The CDR3 spans 13 residues. The V segment lost 5 bases and the J segment 4 bases; nucleotides outside the gene matches: 4.

V usage is TRBV19 and J usage is TRBJ1-1; TRBD1 matches at 11 bases. CDR1 and CDR2 from the germline V gene are LNHDA and SQIVND (reference sequence). The CDR3 is 14 residues long. The V segment lost 2 bases and the J segment 9 bases; nucleotides outside the gene matches: 5. The CDR3 loop reads CASSIRGTGGQAFF. In nucleotides, the CDR3 is TGTGCCAGTAGTATAAGGGGGACAGGGGGGCAAGCTTTCTTT.

J is TRBJ2-3 and V is TRBV7-3; 7 bases agree with TRBD2. V shed 8 bases, J shed 2 bases, and the junction held 10 bases outside the gene matches. Germline assignment: CDR1 SGHTA and CDR2 FQGTGA. The CDR3 has 15 residues. CDR3 nucleotide sequence: TGTGCCAGCCGTAAGACAGCGGGGCCCACAGATACGCAGTATTTT. Translated: CASRKTAGPTDTQYF. The full variable domain, its missing parts supplied by reference TRBV7-3 and TRBJ2-3, is GAGVSQTPSNKVTEKGKYVELRCDPISGHTALYWYRQSLGQGPEFLIYFQGTGAADDSGLPNDRFFAVRPEGSVSTLKIQRTERGDSAVYLCASRKTAGPTDTQYFGPGTRLTVL.

This chain uses TRBV27 with TRBJ1-1; maybe TRBD1 (6 bases). In germline, CDR1 is MNHEY, CDR2 SMNVEV (reference sequence). Trimming took 5 bases from V and 4 from J, leaving 17 bases between them. This CDR3 is 15 amino acids long. The CDR3 sequence is CASSHYPRQATEAFF. CDR3 nucleotides: TGTGCCAGCAGTCACTATCCTCGACAGGCCACTGAAGCTTTCTTT.

The chain links TRBV6-5 to TRBJ2-1, with 7 nucleotides matching TRBD2. Per the germline V gene, CDR1 is MNHEY and CDR2 is SVGAGI. With 5 bases clipped from V and 1 base from J, the junction kept 2 bases outside the gene matches. CDR3 length: 14 amino acids. DNA for the CDR3: TGTGCCAGCAGTATCGGGGGGTCCTACAATGAGCAGTTCTTC. Translation: CASSIGGSYNEQFF.

This clone was counted only a few times. The chain uses TRBV28 and TRBJ1-5; 9 bases agree with TRBD1. The V gene end was trimmed by 8 bases and the J gene end by 3 bases; junction bases not matched to a gene: 8. Germline V gene sequence: CDR1 MDHEN, CDR2 SYDVKM. The CDR3 has 15 residues. The CDR3 protein is CASFQDRGDNQPQHF. CDR3 DNA sequence: TGTGCCAGCTTTCAGGACAGGGGCGACAATCAGCCCCAGCATTTT.

The chain employs TRBV20-1 and TRBJ1-1, with D unresolved. V lost 6 bases and J lost 5, with 10 bases in between. CDR3 size: 11 residues. Germline V CDR1 and CDR2: DFQATT, SNEGSKA (reference sequence). The CDR3 region is CSAPVVTEAFF. The DNA for the CDR3 is TGCAGTGCCCCGGTTGTGACTGAAGCTTTCTTT.

V gene TRBV28 combines with J gene TRBJ1-5; a possible D gene is TRBD1 (6 bases). Between the trimmed V and J ends, which lost 4 bases and 0 bases, there was a span of 10 bases. The germline gives CDR1 MDHEN, CDR2 SYDVKM. This CDR3 spans 15 amino acids. CDR3 coding DNA: TGTGCCAGCAGTTACCCAGGGGTTAGCAATCAGCCCCAGCATTTT. The encoded protein is CASSYPGVSNQPQHF.

The chain uses TRBV5-1 and TRBJ1-2; TRBD1 matches at 8 bases. With 4 bases clipped from V and 4 bases from J, the junction kept 6 bases outside the gene matches. Looked up from germline, CDR1 is SGHRS and CDR2 is YFSETQ. The CDR3 is 14 amino acids. This CDR3 is CASSVTGDPYGYTF. CDR3 sequence (DNA): TGCGCCAGCAGCGTGACAGGGGATCCCTATGGCTACACCTTC.